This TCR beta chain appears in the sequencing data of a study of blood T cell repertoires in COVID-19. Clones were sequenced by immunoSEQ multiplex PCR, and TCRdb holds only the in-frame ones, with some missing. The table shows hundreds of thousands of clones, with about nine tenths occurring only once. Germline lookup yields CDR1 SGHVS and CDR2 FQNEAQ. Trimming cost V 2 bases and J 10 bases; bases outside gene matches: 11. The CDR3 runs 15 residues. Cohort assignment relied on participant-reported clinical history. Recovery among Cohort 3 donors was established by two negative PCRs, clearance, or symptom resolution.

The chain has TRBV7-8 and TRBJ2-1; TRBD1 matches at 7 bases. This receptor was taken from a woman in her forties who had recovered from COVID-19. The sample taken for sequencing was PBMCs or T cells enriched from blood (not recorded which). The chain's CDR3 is CASSLWTGTPEEQFF. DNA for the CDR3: TGTGCCAGCAGCTTATGGACAGGAACCCCGGAGGAGCAGTTCTTC.